This passage covers 27 T cell receptor beta chains from one sample sequenced in a study of shared clonotypes between healthy human individuals. Assay: immunoSEQ multiplex PCR; the TCRdb copy retains only in-frame clones and omits some. The sample lists over 400,000 clones; approximately 84% were seen once. Sequences were obtained from PBMCs. These receptors all come from a woman aged 40-49 years in good health. Some clones in this sample may be carry-over from other donors' samples.

The chain employs TRBV7-3 and TRBJ2-7; the match to TRBD1 covers 9 bases. Trimming took 2 bases from V and 3 from J; bases not matched to a gene: 8. Germline CDR1 SGHTA, CDR2 FQGTGA. This CDR3 spans 16 amino acids. CDR3 loop: CASSLGPGQGFYEQYF. The CDR3 nucleotides are TGTGCCAGCAGCTTAGGGCCGGGACAGGGATTCTACGAGCAGTACTTC.

Only a few counts were recorded for this clone. The rearrangement joins TRBV28 to TRBJ2-2; D is undetermined. The CDR3 is made up of 15 amino acids. Germline-derived CDR1 and CDR2 are MDHEN and SYDVKM. Trimming took off 1 base at V and 5 bases at J, with 11 bases between the two ends. CDR3 loop: CASSLSSSWTGELFF. The CDR3 coding sequence is TGTGCCAGCAGTTTATCCTCCTCCTGGACCGGGGAGCTGTTTTTT.

The chain carries TRBV18 and TRBJ1-2, with 7 bases identical to TRBD1. Germline-derived CDR1 and CDR2 are KGHSH and LQKENI. The V and J ends lost 3 bases and 1 base, in that order; junction bases with no gene match: 8. The CDR3 is 16 residues long. The CDR3 DNA follows: TGTGCCAGCTCACCGGCGGGACAGACTCTTAACTATGGCTACACCTTC. It is translated as CASSPAGQTLNYGYTF. The entire variable domain, with the rest obtained from reference TRBV18 and TRBJ1-2, is as follows: NAGVMQNPRHLVRRRGQEARLRCSPMKGHSHVYWYRQLPEEGLKFMVYLQKENIIDESGMPKERFSAEFPKEGPSILRIQQVVRGDSAAYFCASSPAGQTLNYGYTFGSGTRLTVV.

The genes are TRBV19 and TRBJ2-7; 9 bases match TRBD2. J lost 5 bases, V lost 3 bases, and 14 bases had no gene match. Germline V gene sequence: CDR1 LNHDA, CDR2 SQIVND (reference sequence). This CDR3 has 17 residues. CDR3 DNA sequence: TGTGCCAGTAGTATTAAGCTACAGGGTCTAGCGGGACACGAGCAGTACTTC. This gives the protein CASSIKLQGLAGHEQYF.

Notes on this clone: With a far larger clone one base away, a read error is the likely cause. Other DNA variants within this sample encode the same CDR3. This CDR3 reads CASSLQVQETQYF. The CDR3 DNA follows: TGTGCCAGCAGCTTACAAGTTCAAGAGACCCAGTACTTC. The gene calls are TRBV7-3 and TRBJ2-5; no definite D call. Trimming shortened V by 2 bases and J by 2 bases, and 6 bases separated the two germline ends. CDR1 SGHTA and CDR2 FQGTGA come from the germline V gene. CDR3 length: 13 residues.

This chain uses TRBV4-1 with TRBJ1-3; 8 bases match TRBD1. Germline CDR1 reads MGHRA; CDR2 reads YSYEKL. The CDR3 is 17 amino acids. Losses at the gene ends were 4 bases for V and 2 bases for J; bases not matched to a gene: 10. The CDR3 protein is CASSPDRVLGPGNTIYF. The DNA of the CDR3 is TGCGCCAGCAGCCCGGACAGGGTTCTAGGTCCTGGAAACACCATATATTTT.

With regard to this clone: This likely stems from a read error, as it lies one base from a far larger clone. The sample holds other DNA sequences that translate to the same CDR3. For the CDR3, the DNA is TGTGCCAGCAGTTTAATTCTAGGCGGGAGAACCTCATACGAGCAGTACTTC. Translated, it gives CASSLILGGRTSYEQYF. The chain couples TRBV28 to TRBJ2-7; 7 nucleotides line up with TRBD2. The CDR3 spans 17 residues. V shed 2 bases, J shed 4 bases, and the junction held 14 bases outside the gene matches. Germline-derived CDR1 and CDR2 are MDHEN and SYDVKM.

This clone was counted a single time. The chain links TRBV25-1 to TRBJ2-5; D remains unclear. Trimming removed 4 bases at V and 5 bases at J, with 8 bases between. This CDR3 has 12 residues. Germline CDR1 is MGHDK and CDR2 is SYGVNS. CDR3 DNA sequence: TGTGCCAGCAGTGTAGGGCCCGAGACCCAGTACTTC. This sequence encodes CASSVGPETQYF. The full variable domain, rest sourced from reference TRBV25-1 and TRBJ2-5, is EADIYQTPRYLVIGTGKKITLECSQTMGHDKMYWYQQDPGMELHLIHYSYGVNSTEKGDLSSESTVSRIRTEHFPLTLESARPSHTSQYLCASSVGPETQYFGPGTRLLVL.

This chain joins TRBV11-2 and TRBJ2-7; 7 positions match TRBD1. Per the germline V gene, CDR1 is SGHAT and CDR2 is FQNNGV. The CDR3 consists of 16 residues. The V segment lost 1 base and the J segment 0 bases; nucleotides outside the gene matches: 6. The CDR3, as DNA: TGTGCCAGCAGCTTAGGTCTGAGGACAGGCTCCTACGAGCAGTACTTC. Its translation is CASSLGLRTGSYEQYF.

This clone has just one count. Other nucleotide sequences in the sample specify the same CDR3. CDR3 in DNA: TGTGCCAGCAGCCTCGTTCAGGGGGGTACAGATACGCAGTATTTT. Protein sequence: CASSLVQGGTDTQYF. J is TRBJ2-3 and V is TRBV28; perhaps TRBD1 as D (7 bases). The CDR3 totals 15 residues. CDR1 MDHEN and CDR2 SYDVKM come from the germline V gene. V was pared by 6 bases and J by 3 bases, with 16 bases between.

This clone was counted a few times. The CDR3: CATSRDLAGLSTDTQYF. The CDR3 DNA sequence: TGTGCCACCAGCAGAGATCTAGCGGGTCTCAGCACAGATACGCAGTATTTT. The chain employs TRBV15 and TRBJ2-3; 8 bases line up with TRBD2. Germline V gives CDR1 LNHNV, CDR2 YYDKDF (reference sequence). CDR3 length: 17 amino acids. Losses at the gene ends were 0 bases for V and 0 bases for J; bases not matched to a gene: 5. Using reference TRBV15 and TRBJ2-3 for the parts outside the CDR3, the full variable domain is DAMVIQNPRYQVTQFGKPVTLSCSQTLNHNVMYWYQQKSSQAPKLLFHYYDKDFNNEADTPDNFQSRRPNTSFCFLDIRSPGLGDTAMYLCATSRDLAGLSTDTQYFGPGTRLTVL.

This chain uses TRBV5-1 with TRBJ2-2, with 12 bases that match TRBD2. The germline gives CDR1 SGHRS, CDR2 YFSETQ. This CDR3 has 15 residues. Losses at the gene ends were 6 bases for V and 2 bases for J; bases not matched to a gene: 2. The DNA of the CDR3 is TGCGCCAGCACTGGACTAGCGGGAAACACCGGGGAGCTGTTTTTT. It yields the protein CASTGLAGNTGELFF.

Comments on this clone: It is likely a read error: a sequence one base away is far more abundant. This chain links TRBV30 with TRBJ2-2, with D maybe TRBD1 (5 bases). Germline CDR1 and CDR2: GTSNPN and SVGIG (reference sequence). This CDR3 contains 13 residues. The CDR3 DNA reads as TGTGCCTTGAGTATCAGGGAAGTGGGGGAGCTGTTTTTT. Its translation: CALSIREVGELFF.

This clone was counted a few times. It is likely a read error: a sequence one base away is far more abundant. The same CDR3 also results from other DNA sequences found in this sample. The V call is TRBV6-5, the J call TRBJ1-5; D ambiguous. The CDR3 runs to 13 residues. Germline CDR1 MNHEY, CDR2 SVGAGI. The CDR3 coding sequence is TGTGCCAGCAGCAGAGTTAGCAATCAGCCCCAGCACTTT. Protein: CASSRVSNQPQHF.

This rearrangement joins TRBV30 to TRBJ2-3, with 13 bases identical to TRBD2. The germline V gene encodes CDR1 GTSNPN and CDR2 SVGIG (reference sequence). This CDR3 is 14 amino acids long. V shed 8 bases, J shed 13 bases, and the junction held 15 bases outside the gene matches. CDR3 bases: TGTGCCGCAAGACTAGCGGGAGGTCCCAGTTCGAAGTATTTT. Amino acids: CAARLAGGPSSKYF.

The chain is built from TRBV9 and TRBJ2-5, with 10 positions matching TRBD2. Looked up from germline, CDR1 is SGDLS and CDR2 is YYNGEE. The CDR3 runs 17 residues. V lost 2 bases, J lost 4 bases, and 11 bases stayed unmatched. CDR3 in amino acids: CASSVGLAVTLGETQYF. CDR3 DNA sequence: TGTGCCAGCAGCGTCGGACTAGCGGTTACCCTGGGAGAGACCCAGTACTTC.

This rearrangement joins TRBV9 to TRBJ1-1, with unresolved D. Germline V gene sequence: CDR1 SGDLS, CDR2 YYNGEE. V was clipped by 1 base and J by 8 bases, with 15 bases between them. This CDR3 spans 14 amino acids. This CDR3 is CASSVMTSGREAFF. The CDR3 bases are TGTGCCAGCAGCGTAATGACCTCCGGGAGGGAAGCTTTCTTT.

The genes are TRBV6-6 and TRBJ2-7; weak D call: TRBD1 (6 bases). Germline V CDR1 and CDR2: MNHNY, SVGAGI (reference sequence). The ends were cut back, 2 bases at V and 9 bases at J, with 17 bases in the middle. The CDR3 covers 14 residues. CDR3 protein: CASSYPDRITRQYF. The DNA of the CDR3 is TGTGCCAGCAGTTACCCTGACAGGATTACGAGGCAGTACTTC.

This clone has a single count. The chain uses TRBV28 and TRBJ2-7; D not certain. V lost 5 bases to trimming and J lost 1 base, with 6 bases between them. This CDR3 spans 12 amino acids. Germline V lookup: CDR1 MDHEN, CDR2 SYDVKM. CDR3 sequence reads: CASSHGSYEQYF. The CDR3 DNA follows: TGTGCCAGCAGTCACGGTTCCTACGAGCAGTACTTC. The full variable domain, completed using reference TRBV28 and TRBJ2-7, is DVKVTQSSRYLVKRTGEKVFLECVQDMDHENMFWYRQDPGLGLRLIYFSYDVKMKEKGDIPEGYSVSREKKERFSLILESASTNQTSMYLCASSHGSYEQYFGPGTRLTVT.

In this sample, this clone turned up once. The chain has TRBV5-6 and TRBJ2-1; D is possibly TRBD2 (5 bases). CDR1 SGHDT and CDR2 YYEEEE come from the germline V gene. V lost 4 bases and J lost 4, with 15 bases in between. The CDR3 runs 15 residues. As DNA, the CDR3 is TGTGCCAGCAGCCTTGAGGGATCCCCTTACAATGAGCAGTTCTTC. The encoded protein is CASSLEGSPYNEQFF.

V is TRBV11-3 and J is TRBJ2-7; 9 bases align to TRBD2. Trimming took 1 base from V and 3 from J; bases not matched to a gene: 4. CDR1 is SGHNT and CDR2 is YENEEA in the germline V gene. The CDR3 has 15 amino acids. The CDR3 DNA is TGTGCCAGCAGCTTAGGCGGGAGGGGTTACTACGAGCAGTACTTC. Amino acid sequence: CASSLGGRGYYEQYF. Full variable domain (remainder filled in from reference TRBV11-3 and TRBJ2-7): EAGVVQSPRYKIIEKKQPVAFWCNPISGHNTLYWYLQNLGQGPELLIRYENEEAVDDSQLPKDRFSAERLKGVDSTLKIQPAELGDSAVYLCASSLGGRGYYEQYFGPGTRLTVT.

This chain connects TRBV5-1 to TRBJ1-3; D possibly corresponds to TRBD1 (6 bases). V lost 0 bases to trimming and J lost 4 bases, with 17 bases between them. The germline gives CDR1 SGHRS, CDR2 YFSETQ. The CDR3 loop spans 17 amino acids. The CDR3 DNA follows: TGCGCCAGCAGCTTGGGGGACAACAGGGTGTCCGGAAACACCATATATTTT. Translating it yields CASSLGDNRVSGNTIYF.

The chain combines TRBV28 with TRBJ2-7, with D possibly being TRBD1 or TRBD2 (5 bases each). CDR1 and CDR2 (germline): MDHEN, SYDVKM. V was pared by 2 bases and J by 2 bases, with 10 bases between. This CDR3 has 14 amino acids. DNA of the CDR3: TGTGCCAGCAGTTTAGCCGGGACGGCCTACGAGCAGTACTTC. It encodes CASSLAGTAYEQYF. The full variable domain, rest sourced from reference TRBV28 and TRBJ2-7, is DVKVTQSSRYLVKRTGEKVFLECVQDMDHENMFWYRQDPGLGLRLIYFSYDVKMKEKGDIPEGYSVSREKKERFSLILESASTNQTSMYLCASSLAGTAYEQYFGPGTRLTVT.

Of note for this clone: With a far larger clone one base away, a read error is the likely cause. The chain recombines TRBV27 with TRBJ2-7; 8 bases are a match to TRBD2. The V segment lost 5 bases and the J segment 7 bases; nucleotides outside the gene matches: 10. Germline V gives CDR1 MNHEY, CDR2 SMNVEV (reference sequence). This CDR3 contains 14 residues. Here the CDR3 DNA reads TGTGCCAGCAGTATGATAGCGGGATCGTGTGAGCAGTACTTC. As protein: CASSMIAGSCEQYF.

The chain uses TRBV5-1 and TRBJ1-2; no clear D. The V end was cut by 1 base, the J end by 1 base, with 11 bases between. The length of the CDR3 is 15 residues. Per germline, CDR1 SGHRS and CDR2 YFSETQ. CDR3 coding DNA: TGCGCCAGCAGCTTGTCCCAGAGCCATAACTATGGCTACACCTTC. Amino acid sequence: CASSLSQSHNYGYTF.

Remarks on this clone: This likely stems from a read error, as it lies one base from a far larger clone. V is TRBV29-1 and J is TRBJ2-7; D not resolved. Trimming stripped 3 bases from V and 0 bases from J, with 12 bases between. The CDR3 contains 14 residues. Germline V gene data show CDR1 as SQVTM and CDR2 as ANQGSEA. The CDR3 DNA is TGCAGCGTTGAGGTGTCGACTGACTCCTACGAGCAGTACTTC. Residues: CSVEVSTDSYEQYF.

The chain has TRBV5-1 and TRBJ2-7, with D unclear. Germline CDR1 is SGHRS and CDR2 is YFSETQ. The V and J ends lost 0 bases and 4 bases respectively, with 11 bases between them. This CDR3 region has 14 residues. This CDR3 reads CASSLVGSAYEQYF. The CDR3 nucleotides are TGCGCCAGCAGCTTGGTGGGGTCAGCATACGAGCAGTACTTC.